The source of this T cell receptor (beta chain) is a study of blood T cell repertoires in COVID-19. Study-wide background: Samples taken during acute and convalescent COVID-19 were collected in the United States, Italy and Spain. PBMCs, B-cell-depleted T cells, or T cells provided the cDNA or gDNA that made up the material.

Trimming removed 0 bases from V and 9 bases from J; junction bases left unmatched: 11. Germline V lookup: CDR1 SGHNT, CDR2 YYREEE (reference sequence). The CDR3 contains 16 residues. Sequencing used immunoSEQ multiplex PCR; TCRdb keeps in-frame clones, though not all of them. The table lists about 150,000 clones, approximately 78% of them singletons. Sequencing was performed on peripheral blood. The J gene is TRBJ2-1, the V gene TRBV5-4, with 8 bases that match TRBD2. The sequence came from an elderly man with acute or convalescent COVID-19. This CDR3 is CASSLAGGGGGFEQFF. CDR3 nucleotides: TGTGCCAGCAGCTTGGCCGGGGGGGGCGGAGGGTTTGAGCAGTTCTTC.